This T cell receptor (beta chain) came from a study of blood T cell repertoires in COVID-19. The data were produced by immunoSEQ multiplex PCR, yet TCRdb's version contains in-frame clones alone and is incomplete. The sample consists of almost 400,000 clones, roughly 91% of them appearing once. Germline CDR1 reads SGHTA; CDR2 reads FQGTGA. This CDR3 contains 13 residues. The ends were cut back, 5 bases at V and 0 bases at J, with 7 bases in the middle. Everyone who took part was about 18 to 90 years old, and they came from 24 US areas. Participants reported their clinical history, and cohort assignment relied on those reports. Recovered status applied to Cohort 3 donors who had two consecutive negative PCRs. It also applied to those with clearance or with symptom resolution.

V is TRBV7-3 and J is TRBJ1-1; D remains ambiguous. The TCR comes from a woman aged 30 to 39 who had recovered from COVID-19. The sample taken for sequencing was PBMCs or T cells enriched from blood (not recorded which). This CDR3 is CASSPNLNTEAFF. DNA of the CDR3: TGTGCCAGCAGCCCGAACTTGAACACTGAAGCTTTCTTT.